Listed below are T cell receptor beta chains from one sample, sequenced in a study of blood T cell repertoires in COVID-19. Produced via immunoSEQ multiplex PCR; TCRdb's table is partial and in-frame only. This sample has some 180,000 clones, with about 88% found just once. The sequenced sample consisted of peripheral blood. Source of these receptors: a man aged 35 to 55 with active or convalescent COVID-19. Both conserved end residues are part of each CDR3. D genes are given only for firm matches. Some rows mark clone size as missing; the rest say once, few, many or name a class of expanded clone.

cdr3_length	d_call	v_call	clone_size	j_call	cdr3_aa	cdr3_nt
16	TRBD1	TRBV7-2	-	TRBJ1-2	CASSAGTGGYDYGYTF	TGTGCCAGCAGCGCCGGGACAGGGGGCTATGACTATGGCTACACCTTC
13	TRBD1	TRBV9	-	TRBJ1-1	CASSMTGDTEAFF	TGTGCCAGCAGCATGACAGGGGACACTGAAGCTTTCTTT
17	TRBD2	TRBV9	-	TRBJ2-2	CASSVVEPAGGAGELFF	TGTGCCAGCAGCGTAGTGGAGCCAGCGGGAGGGGCCGGGGAGCTGTTTTTT
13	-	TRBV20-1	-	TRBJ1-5	CSASRGYDQPQHF	TGCAGTGCTAGTCGGGGGTACGATCAGCCCCAGCATTTT
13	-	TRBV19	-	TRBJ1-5	CASRTGSNQPQHF	TGTGCCAGTAGAACAGGGAGCAATCAGCCCCAGCATTTT
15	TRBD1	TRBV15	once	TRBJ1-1	CATSRPTGTNTEAFF	TGTGCCACCAGCAGACCGACAGGGACGAACACTGAAGCTTTCTTT
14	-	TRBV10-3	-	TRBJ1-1	CAISESLTNTEAFF	TGTGCCATCAGTGAGTCACTTACGAACACTGAAGCTTTCTTT
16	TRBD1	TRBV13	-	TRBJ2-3	CASGLNAGQATDTQYF	TGTGCCAGCGGATTGAATGCGGGACAGGCCACAGATACGCAGTATTTT
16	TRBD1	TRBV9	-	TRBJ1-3	CASSTRTGVSGNTIYF	TGTGCCAGCAGCACCCGGACAGGGGTTTCTGGAAACACCATATATTTT
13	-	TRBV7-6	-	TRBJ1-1	CASSLQQNTEAFF	TGTGCCAGCAGCCTACAGCAGAACACTGAAGCTTTCTTT
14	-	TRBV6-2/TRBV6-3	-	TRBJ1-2	CASSRGAGTYGYTF	TGTGCCAGCAGTCGAGGGGCGGGAACTTATGGCTACACCTTC
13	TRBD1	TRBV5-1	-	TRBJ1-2	CASSPGGNYGYTF	TGCGCCAGCAGCCCAGGGGGAAACTATGGCTACACCTTC
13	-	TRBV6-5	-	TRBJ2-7	CASSRQKAYEQYF	TGTGCCAGCAGTCGACAGAAGGCCTACGAGCAGTACTTC
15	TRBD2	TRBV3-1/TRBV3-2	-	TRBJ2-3	CASSHRLAGTDTQYF	TGTGCCAGCAGCCACCGACTAGCAGGCACAGATACGCAGTATTTT
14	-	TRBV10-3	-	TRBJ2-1	CAISGNRDSNEQFF	TGTGCCATCAGTGGGAACCGGGACTCCAATGAGCAGTTCTTC
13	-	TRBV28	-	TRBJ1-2	CASRGGGIYGYTF	TGTGCCAGCAGAGGGGGGGGTATCTATGGCTACACCTTC
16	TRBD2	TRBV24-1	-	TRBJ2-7	CATTLRAGGLPYEQYF	TGTGCCACCACCCTCCGGGCGGGAGGCCTTCCCTACGAGCAGTACTTC
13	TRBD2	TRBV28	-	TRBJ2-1	CASSYGLANEQFF	TGTGCCAGCAGTTATGGACTAGCTAATGAGCAGTTCTTC
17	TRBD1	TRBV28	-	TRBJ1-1	CASSKDGDRVINTEAFF	TGTGCCAGCAGTAAGGACGGGGACAGGGTTATAAACACTGAAGCTTTCTTT
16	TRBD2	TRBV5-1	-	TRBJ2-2	CASSLARRELTGELFF	TGCGCCAGCAGCTTGGCGAGGCGGGAGCTCACCGGGGAGCTGTTTTTT
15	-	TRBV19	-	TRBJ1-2	CASSIRWAENYGYTF	TGTGCCAGTAGTATCAGATGGGCAGAAAACTATGGCTACACCTTC
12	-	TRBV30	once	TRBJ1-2	CAWMMPGYGYTF	TGTGCCTGGATGATGCCAGGTTATGGCTACACCTTC
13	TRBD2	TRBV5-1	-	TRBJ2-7	CASRRGGPDEQYF	TGCGCCAGCCGGAGGGGAGGGCCGGACGAGCAGTACTTC
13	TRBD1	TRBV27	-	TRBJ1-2	CASRPTGAHGYTF	TGTGCCAGCAGACCGACAGGGGCGCATGGCTACACCTTC
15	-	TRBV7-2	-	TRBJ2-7	CASSTRDFASYEQYF	TGTGCCAGCAGCACCCGGGACTTCGCGTCTTACGAGCAGTACTTC
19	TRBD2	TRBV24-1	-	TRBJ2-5	CATSESARRGLAGGETQYF	TGTGCCACCAGTGAGTCCGCACGCCGGGGACTAGCGGGAGGAGAGACCCAGTACTTC
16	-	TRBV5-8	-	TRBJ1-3	CASSLLSGGLGNTIYF	TGTGCCAGCAGCTTGCTATCGGGGGGCCTTGGAAACACCATATATTTT
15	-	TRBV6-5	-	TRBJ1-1	CASSYDSDPRTEAFF	TGTGCCAGCAGTTACGACAGCGACCCTAGAACTGAAGCTTTCTTT
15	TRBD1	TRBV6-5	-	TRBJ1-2	CASSYRGDRGYGYTF	TGTGCCAGCAGTTACCGCGGAGACAGGGGCTATGGCTACACCTTC
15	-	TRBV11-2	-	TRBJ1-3	CASSLGGVSGNTIYF	TGTGCCAGCAGCTTAGGCGGAGTTTCCGGAAACACCATATATTTT
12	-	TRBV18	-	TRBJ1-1	CASAAGNTEAFF	TGTGCCAGCGCCGCGGGGAACACTGAAGCTTTCTTT
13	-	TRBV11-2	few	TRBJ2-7	CASSLDPTVRQYF	TGTGCCAGCAGCTTAGATCCAACCGTGCGGCAGTACTTC
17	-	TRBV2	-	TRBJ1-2	CASSENWLSGVNYGYTF	TGTGCCAGCAGTGAAAATTGGTTATCGGGGGTTAACTATGGCTACACCTTC
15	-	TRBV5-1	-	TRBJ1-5	CASSREGIRNQPQHF	TGCGCCAGCAGCCGGGAGGGTATTCGGAATCAGCCCCAGCATTTT
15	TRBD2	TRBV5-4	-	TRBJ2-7	CASSSGTSASYEQYF	TGTGCCAGCAGCTCCGGGACTAGCGCCTCCTACGAGCAGTACTTC
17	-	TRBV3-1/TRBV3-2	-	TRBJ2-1	CASSQEGGFSSYNEQFF	TGTGCCAGCAGCCAAGAAGGGGGTTTTAGCTCCTACAATGAGCAGTTCTTC
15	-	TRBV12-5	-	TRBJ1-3	CASGLWRGSGNTIYF	TGTGCTAGTGGTTTGTGGCGAGGCTCTGGAAACACCATATATTTT
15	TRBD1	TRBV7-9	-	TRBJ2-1	CASSQWTGSPNEQFF	TGTGCCAGCAGCCAGTGGACAGGGTCTCCCAATGAGCAGTTCTTC
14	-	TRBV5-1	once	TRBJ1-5	CASSPTVGNQPQHF	TGCGCCAGCAGCCCGACAGTCGGCAATCAGCCCCAGCATTTT
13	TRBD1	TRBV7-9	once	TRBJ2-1	CASSLRQGTEQFF	TGTGCCAGCAGCTTACGACAGGGGACGGAGCAGTTCTTC
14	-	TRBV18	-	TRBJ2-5	CASSPPFLEETQYF	TGTGCCAGCTCACCACCGTTTCTGGAGGAGACCCAGTACTTC